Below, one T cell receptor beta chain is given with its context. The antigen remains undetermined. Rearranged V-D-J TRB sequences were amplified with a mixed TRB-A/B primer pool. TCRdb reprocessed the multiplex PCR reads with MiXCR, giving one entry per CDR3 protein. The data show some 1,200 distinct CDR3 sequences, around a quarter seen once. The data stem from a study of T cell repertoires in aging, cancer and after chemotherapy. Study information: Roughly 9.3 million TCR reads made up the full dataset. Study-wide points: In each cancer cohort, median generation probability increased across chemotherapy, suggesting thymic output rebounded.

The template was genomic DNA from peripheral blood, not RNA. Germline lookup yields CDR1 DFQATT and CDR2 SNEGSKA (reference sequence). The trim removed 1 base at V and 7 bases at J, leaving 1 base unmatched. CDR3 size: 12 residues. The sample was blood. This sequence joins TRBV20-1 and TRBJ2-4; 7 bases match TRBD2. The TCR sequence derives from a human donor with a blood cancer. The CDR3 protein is CSARGGGNIQYF. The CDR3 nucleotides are TGCAGTGCTAGAGGGGGGGGGAACATTCAGTACTTC.